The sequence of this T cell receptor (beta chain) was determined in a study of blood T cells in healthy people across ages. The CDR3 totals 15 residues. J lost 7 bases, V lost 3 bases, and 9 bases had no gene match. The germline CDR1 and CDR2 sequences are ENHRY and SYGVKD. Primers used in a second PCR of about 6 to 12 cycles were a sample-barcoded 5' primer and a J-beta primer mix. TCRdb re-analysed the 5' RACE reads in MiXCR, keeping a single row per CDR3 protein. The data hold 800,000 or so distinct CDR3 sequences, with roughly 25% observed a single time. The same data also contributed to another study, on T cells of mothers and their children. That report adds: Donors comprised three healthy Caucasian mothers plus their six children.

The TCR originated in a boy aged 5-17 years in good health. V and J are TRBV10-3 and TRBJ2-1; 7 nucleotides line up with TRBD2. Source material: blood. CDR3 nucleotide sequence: TGTGCCATCAGTGATGGGGGGGAGGCAGGGAATGAGCAGTTCTTC. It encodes CAISDGGEAGNEQFF.